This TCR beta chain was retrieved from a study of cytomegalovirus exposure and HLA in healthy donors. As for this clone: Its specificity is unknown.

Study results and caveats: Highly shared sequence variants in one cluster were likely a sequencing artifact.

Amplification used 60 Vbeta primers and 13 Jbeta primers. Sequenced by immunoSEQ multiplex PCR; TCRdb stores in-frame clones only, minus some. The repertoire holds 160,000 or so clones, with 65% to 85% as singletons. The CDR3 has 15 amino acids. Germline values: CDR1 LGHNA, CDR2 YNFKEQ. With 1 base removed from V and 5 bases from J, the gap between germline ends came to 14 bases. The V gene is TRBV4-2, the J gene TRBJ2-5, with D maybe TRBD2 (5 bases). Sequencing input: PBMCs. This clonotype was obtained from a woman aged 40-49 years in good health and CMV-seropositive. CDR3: CASSQVAGGYETQYF. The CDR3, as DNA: TGTGCCAGCAGCCAAGTAGCCGGAGGATACGAGACCCAGTACTTC.